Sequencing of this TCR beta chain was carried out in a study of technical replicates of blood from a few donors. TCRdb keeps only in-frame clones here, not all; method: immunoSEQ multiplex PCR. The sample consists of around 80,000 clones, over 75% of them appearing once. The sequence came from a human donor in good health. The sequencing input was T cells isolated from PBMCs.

The chain's CDR3 is CASSLDLPSSGNTIYF. For the CDR3, the DNA is TGCGCCAGCAGCTTGGATCTACCGAGCTCTGGAAACACCATATATTTT. This chain connects TRBV5-1 to TRBJ1-3; D is ambiguous. CDR3 length: 16 residues. CDR1 SGHRS and CDR2 YFSETQ come from the germline V gene. V gave up 0 bases and J gave up 0 bases, with 10 bases separating them.